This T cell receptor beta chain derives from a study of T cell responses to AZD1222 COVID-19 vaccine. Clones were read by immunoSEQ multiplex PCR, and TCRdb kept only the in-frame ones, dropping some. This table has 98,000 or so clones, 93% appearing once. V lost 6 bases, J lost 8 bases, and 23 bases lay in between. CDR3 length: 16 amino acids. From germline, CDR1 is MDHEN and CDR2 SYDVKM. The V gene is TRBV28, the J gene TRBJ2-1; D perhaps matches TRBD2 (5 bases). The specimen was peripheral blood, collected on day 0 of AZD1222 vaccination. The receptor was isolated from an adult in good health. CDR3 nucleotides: TGTGCCAGCAGCTTGAACCCTGGACTTGACTCGGATGAGCAGTTCTTC. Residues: CASSLNPGLDSDEQFF.